This T cell receptor beta chain emerged from a study of cytomegalovirus exposure and HLA in healthy donors. Across the study: Previous work identified roughly 120 million unique TCR beta sequences from around 180 million T cells.

The primer mix had 60 Vbeta and 13 Jbeta primers. Sequencing was performed with immunoSEQ multiplex PCR; in TCRdb, only in-frame clones are kept and a portion is missing. The sample has 57,000 or so clones; under 85% are singletons. This CDR3 spans 14 amino acids. Germline CDR1 and CDR2: MDHEN and SYDVKM. The V gene lost 7 bases and the J gene lost 8 bases, with 20 bases spanning the gap. This rearrangement joins TRBV28 to TRBJ1-2, with TRBD1 as a possible D gene (5 bases). The sample comprised PBMCs. The sequence was obtained from a man aged 50-59 years in good health and CMV-seropositive. CDR3 nucleotide sequence: TGTGCCAGCACTAGGGGACTACAGTTTAGGGGCTACACCTTC. This gives the protein CASTRGLQFRGYTF.